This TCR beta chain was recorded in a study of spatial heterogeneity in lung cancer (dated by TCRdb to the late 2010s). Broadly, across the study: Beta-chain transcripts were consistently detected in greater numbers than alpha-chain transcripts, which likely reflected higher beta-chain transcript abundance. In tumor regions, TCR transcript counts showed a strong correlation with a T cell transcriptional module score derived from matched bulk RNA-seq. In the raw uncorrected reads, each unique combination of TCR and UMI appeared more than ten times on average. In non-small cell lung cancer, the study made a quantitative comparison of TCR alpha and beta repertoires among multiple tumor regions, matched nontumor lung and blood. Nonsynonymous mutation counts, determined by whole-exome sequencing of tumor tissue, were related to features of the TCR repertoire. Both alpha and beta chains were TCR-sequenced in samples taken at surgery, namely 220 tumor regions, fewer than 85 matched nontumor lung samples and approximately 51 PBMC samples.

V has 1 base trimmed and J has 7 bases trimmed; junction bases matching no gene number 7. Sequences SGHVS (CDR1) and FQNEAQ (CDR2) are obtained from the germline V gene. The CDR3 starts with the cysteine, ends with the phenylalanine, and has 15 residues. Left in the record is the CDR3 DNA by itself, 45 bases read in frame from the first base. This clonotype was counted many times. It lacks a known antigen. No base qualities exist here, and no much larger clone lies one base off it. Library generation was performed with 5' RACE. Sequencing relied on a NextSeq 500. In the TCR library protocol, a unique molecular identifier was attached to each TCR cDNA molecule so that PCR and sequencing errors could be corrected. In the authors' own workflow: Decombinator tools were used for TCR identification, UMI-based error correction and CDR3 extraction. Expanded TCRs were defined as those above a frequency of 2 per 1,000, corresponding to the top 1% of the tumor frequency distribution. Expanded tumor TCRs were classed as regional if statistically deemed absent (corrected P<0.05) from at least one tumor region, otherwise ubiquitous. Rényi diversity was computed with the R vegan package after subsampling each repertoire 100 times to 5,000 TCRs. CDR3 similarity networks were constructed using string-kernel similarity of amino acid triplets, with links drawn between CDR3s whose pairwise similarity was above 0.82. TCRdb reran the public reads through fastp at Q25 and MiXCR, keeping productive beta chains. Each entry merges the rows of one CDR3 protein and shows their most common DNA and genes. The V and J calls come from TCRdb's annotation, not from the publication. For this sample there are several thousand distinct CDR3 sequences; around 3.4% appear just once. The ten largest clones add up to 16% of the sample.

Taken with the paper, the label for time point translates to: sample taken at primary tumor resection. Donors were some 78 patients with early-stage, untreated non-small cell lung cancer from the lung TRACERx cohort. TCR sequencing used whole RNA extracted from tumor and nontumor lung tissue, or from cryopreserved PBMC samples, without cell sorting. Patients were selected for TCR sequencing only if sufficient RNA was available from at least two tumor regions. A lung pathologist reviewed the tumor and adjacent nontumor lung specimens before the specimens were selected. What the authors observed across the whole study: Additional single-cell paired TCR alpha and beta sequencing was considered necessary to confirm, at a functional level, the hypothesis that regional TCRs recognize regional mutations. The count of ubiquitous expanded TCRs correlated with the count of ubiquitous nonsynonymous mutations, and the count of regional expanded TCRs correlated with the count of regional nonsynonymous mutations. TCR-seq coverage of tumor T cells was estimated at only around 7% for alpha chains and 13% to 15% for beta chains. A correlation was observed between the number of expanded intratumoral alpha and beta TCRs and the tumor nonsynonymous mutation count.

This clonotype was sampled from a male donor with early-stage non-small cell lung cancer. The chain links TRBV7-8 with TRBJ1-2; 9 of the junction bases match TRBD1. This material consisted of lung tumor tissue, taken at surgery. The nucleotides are TGTGCCAGCAGCTTAGACACAGGGGGCGCTCCTGGCTACACCTTC. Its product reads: CASSLDTGGAPGYTF.